The 27 T cell receptor beta chains listed next were all sequenced from one sample in a study of T cell responses to AZD1222 COVID-19 vaccine. The repertoire was sequenced with immunoSEQ multiplex PCR; TCRdb's copy has only in-frame clones and lacks some. Altogether about 120,000 clones are present, 88% being singletons, with the ten largest covering 3.5% to 4%. Sequenced material: peripheral blood, taken 28 days after the second AZD1222 dose. The receptors originated from an adult who received the AZD1222 COVID-19 vaccine.

The table lists this clone with a count of one. J is TRBJ1-1 and V is TRBV6-5; a possible D gene is TRBD1 (5 bases). Trimming removed 1 base from V and 0 bases from J, with 9 bases in between. From germline, CDR1 is MNHEY and CDR2 SVGAGI. There are 15 residues in the CDR3. The CDR3 DNA sequence: TGTGCCAGCAGTTACTTCTCAGGGCTGAACACTGAAGCTTTCTTT. Its protein is CASSYFSGLNTEAFF.

The V gene is TRBV18, the J gene TRBJ2-5; D possibly corresponds to TRBD1 (6 bases). CDR1 KGHSH and CDR2 LQKENI come from the germline V gene. The length of the CDR3 is 14 residues. The germline V and J ends were trimmed by 3 bases and 2 bases, with 10 bases remaining between them. The CDR3 sequence is CASSPAQGQETQYF. The CDR3 DNA is TGTGCCAGCTCACCGGCACAGGGTCAAGAGACCCAGTACTTC.

The chain has TRBV7-2 and TRBJ2-7; 7 bases map to TRBD1. The CDR3 sequence is 14 residues long. From germline, CDR1 is SGHTA and CDR2 FQGNSA. Unmatched junction bases numbered 3, after V lost 1 base and J lost 3 bases. CDR3 in DNA: TGTGCCAGCAGCTTAGGGGACAGTTACTACGAGCAGTACTTC. Protein product: CASSLGDSYYEQYF. Based on the CDR3 plus reference TRBV7-2 and TRBJ2-7, the full variable domain is GAGVSQSPSNKVTEKGKDVELRCDPISGHTALYWYRQSLGQGLEFLIYFQGNSAPDKSGLPSDRFSAERTGGSVSTLTIQRTQQEDSAVYLCASSLGDSYYEQYFGPGTRLTVT.

The chain carries TRBV6-2 or TRBV6-3 and TRBJ1-6; 7 positions agree with TRBD1. The CDR3 sequence is 17 residues long. Germline CDR1 is MNHEY and CDR2 is SVGEGT. The J segment lost 7 bases and the V segment lost 5 bases, leaving 14 bases of the junction unmatched. CDR3 DNA: TGTGCCAGCAGTACTTCCGGGACAGCGTCGGGGAATTCACCCCTCCACTTT. Translated, it gives CASSTSGTASGNSPLHF.

The V and J genes are TRBV6-2 or TRBV6-3 and TRBJ1-1; 8 positions agree with TRBD1. This CDR3 is built from 14 residues. Germline V gene data show CDR1 as MNHEY and CDR2 as SVGEGT. J gave up 10 bases and V 2 bases, and 9 bases lay outside the gene matches. CDR3 amino acids: CASSYPGTGRSAFF. The CDR3, as DNA: TGTGCCAGCAGTTACCCCGGGACAGGACGATCAGCTTTCTTT.

The J gene is TRBJ2-3, the V gene TRBV5-4; D remains ambiguous. The length of the CDR3 is 12 residues. V was trimmed by 0 bases and J by 5 bases, leaving 4 bases between them. From germline, CDR1 is SGHNT and CDR2 YYREEE (reference sequence). CDR3 residues: CASSLGVDTQYF. The CDR3, as DNA: TGTGCCAGCAGCTTGGGTGTAGATACGCAGTATTTT.

The DNA of the CDR3 is TGTGCCAGTAGTATGAGACAGGTGGGGGTCGGAAACACCATATATTTT. Its translation: CASSMRQVGVGNTIYF. This chain joins TRBV19 and TRBJ1-3; D is perhaps TRBD1 (6 bases). Germline lookup yields CDR1 LNHDA and CDR2 SQIVND (reference sequence). This CDR3 has 16 amino acids. Trimming left V 3 bases short and J 4 bases short, with 16 bases between.

The chain employs TRBV6-2 or TRBV6-3 and TRBJ2-7; 7 nucleotides agree with TRBD1. Trimming at V came to 5 bases and at J to 6 bases, leaving 13 bases not matched to a gene. In germline, CDR1 is MNHEY, CDR2 SVGEGT. The CDR3 sequence is 15 residues long. The CDR3 region has the DNA TGTGCCAGCAGTCCAGGGGGACAGAGGTTCGGCGAGCAGTACTTC. It specifies CASSPGGQRFGEQYF.

The V call is TRBV30, the J call TRBJ1-5; 9 bases map to TRBD1. There are 15 residues in the CDR3. Per germline, CDR1 GTSNPN and CDR2 SVGIG (reference sequence). The junction had 6 bases not matched to a gene; V was cut back by 2 bases and J by 4 bases. This CDR3 is CAWSLTGGPNQPQHF. The DNA for the CDR3 is TGTGCCTGGAGTCTAACAGGGGGCCCGAATCAGCCCCAGCATTTT.

V gene TRBV28 combines with J gene TRBJ1-2; TRBD1 matches 8 bases. Germline assignment: CDR1 MDHEN and CDR2 SYDVKM. The CDR3 is made up of 13 amino acids. V shed 6 bases and J 6 bases; nucleotides not matched to a gene: 6. The CDR3 nucleotides are TGTGCCAGCAGGCGGACAGGGACGGATGGCTACACCTTC. The encoded protein is CASRRTGTDGYTF.

The gene calls are TRBV19 and TRBJ1-1; D is possibly TRBD1 (5 bases). CDR1 LNHDA and CDR2 SQIVND come from the germline V gene (reference sequence). CDR3 size: 14 residues. V was shortened by 0 bases and J by 6 bases, with 11 bases between the two germline ends. The CDR3 nucleotides read TGTGCCAGTAGTATAGACAGGGTAGCCTCTGAAGCTTTCTTT. Protein product: CASSIDRVASEAFF.

The V and J genes are TRBV14 and TRBJ1-4, with TRBD1 identical over 7 bases. The CDR3 is 17 residues long. From germline, CDR1 is SGHDN and CDR2 FVKESK. Losses at the gene ends were 5 bases for V and 3 bases for J; bases not matched to a gene: 12. The CDR3 loop is CASSERLPGQPNEKLFF. The CDR3 nucleotides read TGTGCCAGCAGCGAAAGATTACCGGGACAGCCTAATGAAAAACTGTTTTTT.

The chain recombines TRBV28 with TRBJ2-1; the D is unclear. Germline assignment: CDR1 MDHEN and CDR2 SYDVKM. This CDR3 has 16 amino acids. Deletions cut 7 bases from V and 0 bases from J, with 16 bases between. The CDR3 DNA is TGTGCCAGCAACGTACAAGGCTCCTCCTCCTACAATGAGCAGTTCTTC. Protein product: CASNVQGSSSYNEQFF.

The chain joins TRBV4-1 to TRBJ1-5; D is undetermined. With 5 bases removed from V and 0 bases from J, the gap between germline ends came to 11 bases. Looked up from germline, CDR1 is MGHRA and CDR2 is YSYEKL. CDR3 length: 15 residues. This CDR3 reads CASSETLYSNQPQHF. The CDR3 bases are TGCGCCAGCAGCGAAACTCTCTATAGCAATCAGCCCCAGCATTTT.

In this sample, this clone turned up a few times. The chain carries TRBV5-7 and TRBJ2-3; 8 bases are shared with TRBD2. TRBV5-7 is an ORF, and what it does is uncertain. The CDR3 loop spans 16 amino acids. V dropped 2 bases and J dropped 5; count of bases not matched to a gene: 10. The CDR3 DNA is TGTGCCAGCAGCTTTAGACGGGAGGGCCCCGTAGATACGCAGTATTTT. Protein: CASSFRREGPVDTQYF.

The chain employs TRBV11-3 and TRBJ2-5; 7 bases line up with TRBD1. The V gene end was trimmed by 1 base and the J gene end by 2 bases; junction bases not matched to a gene: 4. The CDR3 has 15 amino acids. Germline-derived CDR1 and CDR2 are SGHNT and YENEEA. The CDR3 coding sequence is TGTGCCAGCAGCTTAGTCGGGACAGTGCAAGAGACCCAGTACTTC. It specifies CASSLVGTVQETQYF.

The gene calls are TRBV6-2 or TRBV6-3 and TRBJ2-7; TRBD1 matches 8 bases. Germline V lookup: CDR1 MNHEY, CDR2 SVGEGT. The CDR3 spans 14 residues. V lost 0 bases to trimming and J lost 4 bases; unmatched junction nucleotides: 2. CDR3 sequence: CASSYSTGGYEQYF. As DNA, the CDR3 is TGTGCCAGCAGTTACTCCACAGGGGGGTACGAGCAGTACTTC.

The rearrangement links TRBV19 to TRBJ1-1; a possible D gene is TRBD1 (6 bases). Germline CDR1 LNHDA, CDR2 SQIVND (reference sequence). CDR3 length equals 14 residues. Trimming shortened V by 6 bases and J by 4 bases, and 15 bases separated the two germline ends. The DNA for the CDR3 is TGTGCCAGTAGAAACAGGGTTTCTGGCACTGAAGCTTTCTTT. Protein product: CASRNRVSGTEAFF. Combining the CDR3 with reference TRBV19 and TRBJ1-1 gives the whole variable domain DGGITQSPKYLFRKEGQNVTLSCEQNLNHDAMYWYRQDPGQGLRLIYYSQIVNDFQKGDIAEGYSVSREKKESFPLTVTSAQKNPTAFYLCASRNRVSGTEAFFGQGTRLTVV.

V gene TRBV2 combines with J gene TRBJ1-6, with D perhaps matching TRBD1 (6 bases). The CDR3 spans 16 residues. V was trimmed by 4 bases and J by 9 bases, leaving 19 bases between them. Per the germline V gene, CDR1 is SNHLY and CDR2 is FYNNEI. The CDR3 bases are TGTGCCAGCAGTGGGGACAAGTCCTACAAACGTTCACCCCTCCACTTT. The encoded protein is CASSGDKSYKRSPLHF.

This rearrangement joins TRBV5-1 to TRBJ2-5; D tentatively reads TRBD1 or TRBD2 (5 bases each). V was trimmed by 0 bases and J by 5 bases, leaving 11 bases between them. CDR3 length equals 14 residues. In germline, CDR1 is SGHRS, CDR2 YFSETQ. The CDR3: CASSLASGAETQYF. CDR3 bases: TGCGCCAGCAGCTTGGCCTCCGGGGCCGAGACCCAGTACTTC.

This clone came up once. The V gene is TRBV19, the J gene TRBJ1-4, with D possibly being TRBD1 (6 bases). The CDR3 extends over 14 amino acids. V was pared by 6 bases and J by 2 bases, with 10 bases between. The V gene's germline CDR1 is LNHDA and CDR2 SQIVND (reference sequence). CDR3 DNA sequence: TGTGCCAGTAGCGAACAGGGTACTAATGAAAAACTGTTTTTT. Translated, it gives CASSEQGTNEKLFF. The full variable domain, its missing parts supplied by reference TRBV19 and TRBJ1-4, is DGGITQSPKYLFRKEGQNVTLSCEQNLNHDAMYWYRQDPGQGLRLIYYSQIVNDFQKGDIAEGYSVSREKKESFPLTVTSAQKNPTAFYLCASSEQGTNEKLFFGSGTQLSVL.

This rearrangement joins TRBV12-3 or TRBV12-4 to TRBJ1-1; possible D gene TRBD1, 6 bases. This CDR3 contains 13 residues. V dropped 1 base and J dropped 10 bases, with 13 bases sitting between them. The CDR3 bases are TGTGCCAGCAGTTTAGTAGTACAGGGCGGAGCTTTCTTT. Protein: CASSLVVQGGAFF.

In its sample, this clone was seen a few times. The V gene is TRBV2, the J gene TRBJ1-5; D remains ambiguous. Between the trimmed V and J ends, which lost 9 bases and 2 bases, there was a span of 14 bases. This CDR3 comprises 14 residues. The V gene's germline CDR1 is SNHLY and CDR2 FYNNEI. CDR3 coding DNA: TGTGCCAGACTACAAAGCTGGGGCAATCAGCCCCAGCATTTT. This translates into CARLQSWGNQPQHF.

DNA for the CDR3: TGTGCCAGCAGCTTAGGGTTCGGGACAGGGGGCGACTATGGCTACACCTTC. Amino acids: CASSLGFGTGGDYGYTF. V gene TRBV7-8 combines with J gene TRBJ1-2; 12 nucleotides agree with TRBD1. From germline, CDR1 is SGHVS and CDR2 FQNEAQ. The ends lost 1 base at V and 3 bases at J; junction bases unmatched: 6. This CDR3 comprises 17 residues.

The rearrangement links TRBV27 to TRBJ2-7; the match to TRBD1 covers 8 bases. Germline CDR1 reads MNHEY; CDR2 reads SMNVEV (reference sequence). V was clipped by 4 bases and J by 2 bases; unmatched bases: 10. The CDR3 length is 16 residues. The CDR3 DNA follows: TGTGCCAGCAGTTCAGGACAGGGCCTGGGGCCCTACGAGCAGTACTTC. It is translated as CASSSGQGLGPYEQYF.

The chain recombines TRBV19 with TRBJ2-3; 12 bases fit TRBD2. Germline lookup yields CDR1 LNHDA and CDR2 SQIVND (reference sequence). Trimming took 6 bases from V and 1 from J; bases not matched to a gene: 8. The CDR3 is 17 residues long. In DNA form, the CDR3 reads TGTGCCAGTAGGATCCTAGCGGGAGGGGGCGGCACAGATACGCAGTATTTT. Residues: CASRILAGGGGTDTQYF.

The chain joins TRBV15 to TRBJ2-7; D perhaps matches TRBD2 (7 bases). V lost 0 bases, J lost 7 bases, and 19 bases lay in between. The CDR3 spans 16 residues. Germline V gene sequence: CDR1 LNHNV, CDR2 YYDKDF (reference sequence). The CDR3 nucleotides read TGTGCCACCAGCAGAGAGGGCGGGAGACTCACAGGGGAGCAGTACTTC. As protein: CATSREGGRLTGEQYF.